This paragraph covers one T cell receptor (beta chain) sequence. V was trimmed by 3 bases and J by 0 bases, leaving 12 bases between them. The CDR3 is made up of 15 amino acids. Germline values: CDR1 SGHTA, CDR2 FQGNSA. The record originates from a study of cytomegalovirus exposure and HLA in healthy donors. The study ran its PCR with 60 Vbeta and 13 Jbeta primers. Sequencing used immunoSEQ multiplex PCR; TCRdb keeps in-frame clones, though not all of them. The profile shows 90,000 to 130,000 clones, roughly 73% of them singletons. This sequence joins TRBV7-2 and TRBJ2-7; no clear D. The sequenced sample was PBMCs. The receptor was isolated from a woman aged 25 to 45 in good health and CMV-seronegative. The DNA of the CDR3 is TGTGCCAGCAGCTTCCGAGCTCCAAGCTCCTACGAGCAGTACTTC. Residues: CASSFRAPSSYEQYF.